This T cell receptor (beta chain) is drawn from a study of blood T cell repertoires in COVID-19. Overall study context: Acute and convalescent COVID-19 specimens originated in the United States, Italy and Spain. PBMCs, B-cell-depleted T cells, or T cells were the source of the cDNA or gDNA that made up the material.

Per the original data handling: Quantification of nucleated cells was approximated via reference gene primer amplification. The method was immunoSEQ multiplex PCR; TCRdb's version includes in-frame clones alone and lacks a portion of them. V and J calls and clone size follow that table, whereas D and trimming were derived from the DNA. The profile shows about 220,000 clones, around 84% of them singletons. V shed 4 bases and J shed 8 bases, with 8 bases lying between them. The CDR3 is 11 amino acids. CDR1 MNHNY and CDR2 SVGAGI come from the germline V gene (reference sequence). Sequencing was performed on peripheral blood. This sequence originates from a human donor in a cohort sampled during active COVID-19. The chain carries TRBV6-6 and TRBJ1-2; weak D call: TRBD1 (6 bases). The CDR3 DNA reads as TGTGCCAGCAGTTCAGGGGTCGGCTACACCTTC. This codes for CASSSGVGYTF.